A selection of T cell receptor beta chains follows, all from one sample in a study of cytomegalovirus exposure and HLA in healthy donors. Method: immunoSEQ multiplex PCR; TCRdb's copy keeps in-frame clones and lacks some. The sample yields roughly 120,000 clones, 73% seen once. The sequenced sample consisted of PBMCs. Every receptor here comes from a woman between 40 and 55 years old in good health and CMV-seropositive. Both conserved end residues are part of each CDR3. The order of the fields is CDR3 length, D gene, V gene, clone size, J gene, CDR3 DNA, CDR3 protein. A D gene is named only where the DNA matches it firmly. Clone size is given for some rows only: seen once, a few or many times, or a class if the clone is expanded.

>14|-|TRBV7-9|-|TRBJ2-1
TGTGCCAGCAGCCCTTGGGGGGAGTCAGTTGAGCAGTTCTTC
CASSPWGESVEQFF
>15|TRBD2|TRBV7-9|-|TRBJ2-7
TGTGCCAGCAGCTTCGGGGGGGTCAACTCCTACGAGCAGTACTTC
CASSFGGVNSYEQYF
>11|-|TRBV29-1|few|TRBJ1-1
TGCAGCGTCCTCGGGTATAATGAAGCTTTCTTT
CSVLGYNEAFF
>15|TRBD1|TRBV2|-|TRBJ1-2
TGTGCCAGCAGGCCGGAGTCCGGGACAGGGGCTGGCTACACCTTC
CASRPESGTGAGYTF
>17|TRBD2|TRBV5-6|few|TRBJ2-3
TGTGCCAGCAGCTTGAGGCTTTCTAGCGGGGGTACAGATACGCAGTATTTT
CASSLRLSSGGTDTQYF
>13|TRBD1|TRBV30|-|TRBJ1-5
TGTGCCTGGGCGGACAGGGCCGGTCAGCCCCAGCATTTT
CAWADRAGQPQHF
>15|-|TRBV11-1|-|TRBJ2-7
TGTGCCAGCAGCTTAATGTGGGAGAGTTCCTACGAGCAGTACTTC
CASSLMWESSYEQYF
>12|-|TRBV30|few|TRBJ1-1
TGTGCCTGGAGACAGATGAACACTGAAGCTTTCTTT
CAWRQMNTEAFF
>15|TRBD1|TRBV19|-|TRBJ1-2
TGTGCCAGTAGTATGGGACAGGGCCTCCACTATGGCTACACCTTC
CASSMGQGLHYGYTF
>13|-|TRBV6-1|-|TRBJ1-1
TGTGCCAGCTTAAGGGGGGGATTCACTGAAGCTTTCTTT
CASLRGGFTEAFF